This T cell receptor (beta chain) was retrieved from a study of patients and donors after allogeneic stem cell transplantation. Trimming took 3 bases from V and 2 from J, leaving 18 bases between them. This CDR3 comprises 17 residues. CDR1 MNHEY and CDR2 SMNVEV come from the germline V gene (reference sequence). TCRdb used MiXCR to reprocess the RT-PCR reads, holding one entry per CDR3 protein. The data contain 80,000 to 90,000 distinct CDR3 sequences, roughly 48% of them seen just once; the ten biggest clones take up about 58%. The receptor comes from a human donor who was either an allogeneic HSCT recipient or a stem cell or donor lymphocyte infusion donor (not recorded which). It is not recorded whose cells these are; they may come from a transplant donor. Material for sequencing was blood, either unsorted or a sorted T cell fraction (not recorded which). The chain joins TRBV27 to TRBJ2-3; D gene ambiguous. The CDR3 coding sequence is TGTGCCAGCAGTTTTTATGACGCGGTTCCCCCCACAGATACGCAGTATTTT. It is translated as CASSFYDAVPPTDTQYF.